This note documents a single T cell receptor (beta chain) sequence. The antigen remains unidentified. These data belong to a study of cytomegalovirus exposure and HLA in healthy donors. Study outcomes and limitations: Some V segments, including TRBV6-2 and TRBV6-3, were excluded as indistinguishable.

Primers for the PCR totalled 60 Vbeta and 13 Jbeta. Here immunoSEQ multiplex PCR was the method, and the copy in TCRdb shows in-frame clones only, minus some. The sample consists of about 140,000 clones, around 80% of them appearing once. The CDR3 totals 19 residues. In germline, CDR1 is GTSNPN, CDR2 SVGIG (reference sequence). Trimming removed 0 bases from V and 2 bases from J; junction bases left unmatched: 18. The sequence derives from a man in his thirties or forties in good health and CMV-seronegative. The specimen sequenced was PBMCs. The chain has TRBV30 and TRBJ2-5; the match to TRBD2 covers 7 bases. CDR3 coding DNA: TGTGCCTGGAGTGTACAGAGGTGGAGGGCTAGCGGTATACAAGAGACCCAGTACTTC. Protein: CAWSVQRWRASGIQETQYF.